One T cell receptor beta chain is described in this entry. The source of the sample is a study of blood T cell repertoires in COVID-19. Overall study context: Samples taken during acute and convalescent COVID-19 were collected in the United States, Italy and Spain. The cDNA or gDNA used as material had been derived from T cells, B-cell-depleted T cells, or PBMCs.

Authors' methods: Reference gene primers were amplified, and this amplification served to estimate nucleated cell counts. Generated by immunoSEQ multiplex PCR, the TCRdb table keeps only in-frame clones and is missing some. The V and J calls and clone size come from that table; D and trimming were worked out from the DNA. The sample lists 70,000 to 90,000 clones; approximately 85% were seen once. The CDR3 consists of 11 residues. Germline CDR1 and CDR2: PRHDT and FYEKMQ (reference sequence). Between the trimmed V and J ends, which lost 3 bases and 8 bases, there was a span of 5 bases. The Seattle patients, enrolled during active infection, were followed longitudinally.

The receptor's source is a man aged 45-65 years with COVID-19, enrolled during active disease. What was sequenced was peripheral blood. This chain uses TRBV13 with TRBJ2-1; D call uncertain. Here the CDR3 DNA reads TGTGCCAGCAGCTTCGGTTATGAGCAGTTCTTC. Protein sequence: CASSFGYEQFF.